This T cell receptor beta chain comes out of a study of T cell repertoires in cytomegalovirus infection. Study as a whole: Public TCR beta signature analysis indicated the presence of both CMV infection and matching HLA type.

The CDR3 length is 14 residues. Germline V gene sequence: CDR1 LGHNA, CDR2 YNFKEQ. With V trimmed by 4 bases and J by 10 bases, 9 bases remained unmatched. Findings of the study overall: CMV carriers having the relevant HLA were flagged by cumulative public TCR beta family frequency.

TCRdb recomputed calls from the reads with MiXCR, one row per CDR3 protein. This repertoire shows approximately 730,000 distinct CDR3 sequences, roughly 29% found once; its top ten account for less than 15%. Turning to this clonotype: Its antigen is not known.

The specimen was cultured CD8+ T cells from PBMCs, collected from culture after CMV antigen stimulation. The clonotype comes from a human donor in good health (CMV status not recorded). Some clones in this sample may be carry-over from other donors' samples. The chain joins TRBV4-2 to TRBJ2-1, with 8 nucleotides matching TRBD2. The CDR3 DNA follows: TGTGCCAGCAGCCCCCCCGGACTAGCCGCCGAGCAGTTCTTC. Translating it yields CASSPPGLAAEQFF.